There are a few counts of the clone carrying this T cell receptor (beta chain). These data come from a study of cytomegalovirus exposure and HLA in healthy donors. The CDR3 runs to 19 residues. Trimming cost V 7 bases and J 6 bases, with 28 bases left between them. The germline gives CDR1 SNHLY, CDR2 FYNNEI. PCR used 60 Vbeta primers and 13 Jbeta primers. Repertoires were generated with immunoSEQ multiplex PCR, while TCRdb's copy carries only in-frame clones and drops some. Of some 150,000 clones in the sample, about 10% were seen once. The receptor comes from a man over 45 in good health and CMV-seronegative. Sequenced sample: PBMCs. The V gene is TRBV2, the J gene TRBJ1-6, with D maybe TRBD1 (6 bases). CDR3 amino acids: CASTVDRTPVGRGNSPLHF. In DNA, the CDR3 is TGTGCCAGCACCGTAGACAGGACGCCGGTGGGAAGAGGTAATTCACCCCTCCACTTT. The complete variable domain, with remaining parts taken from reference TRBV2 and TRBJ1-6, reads EPEVTQTPSHQVTQMGQEVILRCVPISNHLYFYWYRQILGQKVEFLVSFYNNEISEKSEIFDDQFSVERPDGSNFTLKIRSTKLEDSAMYFCASTVDRTPVGRGNSPLHFGNGTRLTVT.